One and the same sample provided the 14 T cell receptor beta chains below, sequenced in a study of regulatory T cells in long-lasting Graves disease (dated by TCRdb to the early 2020s). The method was multiplex PCR. The listed sequencing device is Illumina HiSeq 4000. iRepertoire HTBI primers and Arm-PCR amplification of CDR3 regions were used to construct TCR beta libraries. TCRdb passed the public sequencing reads through fastp at Q25 and MiXCR, retaining productive beta sequences. Each record represents a unique CDR3 protein, reported with the most common genes and DNA among its rows. The sample table holds about 530,000 distinct CDR3 sequences, of which 15% to 20% were seen once. The ten largest account for about 25% of the sample. According to the study, the label for this sample's time point signals: newly diagnosed GD, antithyroid drugs for less than 3 months. For both TCR sequencing and RNA sequencing, RNA was extracted from PBMCs using TRIzol.

These records were also assigned to another study, of T cells in Graves' hyperthyroidism and ophthalmopathy.

The source material was peripheral blood mononuclear cells (PBMCs), sampled at new diagnosis, from a patient treated with antithyroid drugs. Receptors originate from a woman aged 35-65 years with Graves disease. Donor details come from another sample of the same person, matched by shared clones.

This clonotype was recorded many times. V is TRBV3-1 and J is TRBJ1-1, with a tentative D call TRBD1 (5 bases). V was pared by 4 bases and J by 5 bases, with 23 bases between. Per the germline V gene, CDR1 is LGHDT and CDR2 is YNNKEL (reference sequence). The length of the CDR3 is 17 residues. The CDR3 reads CASSPFGRGLGVTEAFF. The CDR3 nucleotides are TGTGCCAGCAGCCCTTTCGGACGGGGCTTAGGGGTTACTGAAGCTTTCTTT.

The chain recombines TRBV3-1 with TRBJ1-2, with 7 nucleotides matching TRBD1. Germline values: CDR1 LGHDT, CDR2 YNNKEL (reference sequence). This CDR3 has 14 amino acids. Trimming took 4 bases from V and 6 from J; bases not matched to a gene: 8. The CDR3 spells CASSRSGDSNGYTF. The CDR3 region has the DNA TGTGCCAGCAGCCGAAGCGGGGACAGTAATGGCTACACCTTC.

V is TRBV2 and J is TRBJ1-2; 8 nucleotides agree with TRBD1. Germline CDR1 and CDR2: SNHLY and FYNNEI. CDR3 length: 13 residues. After removal of 11 bases from V and 2 bases from J, the junction contained 7 bases not matched to a gene. Written as DNA, the CDR3 is TGTGCCGGCATTAACAGGGGGAACTATGGCTACACCTTC. This gives the protein CAGINRGNYGYTF. The whole variable domain, filled in from reference TRBV2 and TRBJ1-2, reads EPEVTQTPSHQVTQMGQEVILRCVPISNHLYFYWYRQILGQKVEFLVSFYNNEISEKSEIFDDQFSVERPDGSNFTLKIRSTKLEDSAMYFCAGINRGNYGYTFGSGTRLTVV.

This clonotype showed up just a few times. This sequence joins TRBV15 and TRBJ1-5; D not resolved. This CDR3 comprises 13 residues. Trimming took off 0 bases at V and 5 bases at J, with 5 bases between the two ends. CDR1 is LNHNV and CDR2 is YYDKDF in the germline V gene (reference sequence). The DNA for the CDR3 is TGTGCCACCAGCAGAGATCAACATCAGCCCCAGCATTTT. The encoded protein is CATSRDQHQPQHF.

In this sample, this clonotype turned up a few times. The V call is TRBV5-5, the J call TRBJ1-1, with no clear D. Germline lookup yields CDR1 SGHKS and CDR2 YYEKEE (reference sequence). V shed 1 base and J shed 7 bases, with 8 bases lying between them. This CDR3 comprises 12 residues. The CDR3, as DNA: TGTGCCAGCAGCTTGTATGAGGGTGAAGCTTTCTTT. It encodes CASSLYEGEAFF.

This clonotype was recorded at least ten times. The chain uses TRBV6-1 and TRBJ2-7; maybe TRBD2 (5 bases). Trimming left V 7 bases short and J 3 bases short, with 13 bases between. The CDR3 runs to 13 residues. Germline V CDR1 and CDR2: MNHNS, SASEGT. The CDR3: CASTSGNLYEQYF. The CDR3 DNA follows: TGTGCCAGCACATCCGGGAACCTCTACGAGCAGTACTTC.

This clonotype was observed a handful of times. J is TRBJ2-1 and V is TRBV5-1; D remains ambiguous. V dropped 3 bases and J dropped 10 bases, with 20 bases sitting between them. CDR1 and CDR2 from the germline V gene are SGHRS and YFSETQ. The CDR3 spans 15 residues. The DNA for the CDR3 is TGCGCCAGCAGCTCGATCTCCGCGCTTTTGCGGGAGCAGTTCTTC. This encodes CASSSISALLREQFF.

This clonotype was found many times. This CDR3 is CASSETGRTNYGYTF. The CDR3 nucleotides read TGTGCCAGCAGTGAAACAGGGAGGACGAACTATGGCTACACCTTC. This sequence joins TRBV2 and TRBJ1-2; possible D gene TRBD1, 6 bases. Looked up from germline, CDR1 is SNHLY and CDR2 is FYNNEI. This CDR3 has 15 residues. Trimming pared 2 bases from V and 2 bases from J, leaving 12 bases between.

In this sample, this clonotype turned up a few times. The chain links TRBV28 to TRBJ1-1, with a tentative D call TRBD1 (5 bases). Trimming left V 3 bases short and J 3 bases short, with 14 bases between. The CDR3 totals 15 residues. Germline loops: CDR1 MDHEN, CDR2 SYDVKM. CDR3 residues: CASSFSGSFDTEAFF. The CDR3 DNA reads as TGTGCCAGCAGTTTCTCAGGGTCATTCGACACTGAAGCTTTCTTT.

This clonotype was seen ten or more times. The chain couples TRBV2 to TRBJ2-3, with D perhaps matching TRBD2 (5 bases). Germline V gives CDR1 SNHLY, CDR2 FYNNEI. The CDR3 covers 14 residues. V was pared by 4 bases and J by 6 bases, with 14 bases between. The CDR3, as DNA: TGTGCCAGCAGTGGAGGCTGGGAGTGGGATACGCAGTATTTT. Translation: CASSGGWEWDTQYF.

This clonotype came up a few times. The chain couples TRBV4-2 to TRBJ2-1; 7 bases match TRBD2. This CDR3 region has 16 residues. The V and J ends lost 1 base and 0 bases, in that order; junction bases with no gene match: 3. From germline, CDR1 is LGHNA and CDR2 YNFKEQ. CDR3 amino acids: CASSQVGGSSYNEQFF. The CDR3 bases are TGTGCCAGCAGCCAAGTCGGGGGGAGCTCCTACAATGAGCAGTTCTTC.

This clonotype has ten or more counts. This chain uses TRBV11-2 with TRBJ1-4; the match to TRBD1 covers 7 bases. This CDR3 comprises 16 residues. The trim removed 5 bases at V and 5 bases at J, leaving 11 bases unmatched. Looked up from germline, CDR1 is SGHAT and CDR2 is FQNNGV. The CDR3 bases are TGTGCCAGCAGCAACCGAGACAGGGAACGGAATGAAAAACTGTTTTTT. Translating gives CASSNRDRERNEKLFF.

The chain employs TRBV20-1 and TRBJ1-4; D is possibly TRBD1 (5 bases). The V gene lost 6 bases and the J gene lost 8 bases, with 16 bases spanning the gap. Germline CDR1 and CDR2: DFQATT and SNEGSKA (reference sequence). The length of the CDR3 is 13 residues. The CDR3 DNA follows: TGCAGTGCGGGGAGGGGAATAGACGAAAAACTGTTTTTT. Its translation is CSAGRGIDEKLFF.

Only a few counts were recorded for this clonotype. This chain connects TRBV19 to TRBJ2-3; D uncertain. CDR3 length: 15 residues. Germline CDR1 is LNHDA and CDR2 is SQIVND (reference sequence). Trimming pared 5 bases from V and 0 bases from J, leaving 12 bases between. CDR3 DNA: TGTGCCAGTAGTGTTCGGACGGCAAGCACAGATACGCAGTATTTT. It is translated as CASSVRTASTDTQYF.